These 27 T cell receptor beta chains originate from one sample sequenced in a study of T-cell reconstitution after alpha-beta-depleted transplantation in children. It was with unique molecular identifiers that the TCRbeta library was prepared. One entry per CDR3 protein results from TCRdb running MiXCR on the PCR reads. The data show 210,000 or so distinct CDR3 sequences, under 13% seen once. The sample consisted of PBMCs, taken before TCRalphabeta/CD19-depleted stem cell transplant. Source of these receptors: a child under two years old with acute myeloid leukemia, due to receive a stem cell transplant.

This clonotype occurred many times. The J gene is TRBJ2-5, the V gene TRBV9; tentative D call: TRBD2 (5 bases). V was trimmed by 4 bases and J by 4 bases, leaving 17 bases between them. This CDR3 spans 15 amino acids. CDR1 is SGDLS, CDR2 YYNGEE, per germline. The CDR3 coding sequence is TGTGCCAGCAGCCCCCCACGTGGGAGAGGAGAGACCCAGTACTTC. It specifies CASSPPRGRGETQYF.

Many counts were recorded for this clonotype. The rearrangement joins TRBV29-1 to TRBJ2-5; 7 bases map to TRBD2. Germline V gene data show CDR1 as SQVTM and CDR2 as ANQGSEA. The CDR3 consists of 12 residues. J gave up 1 base and V 8 bases, and 4 bases lay outside the gene matches. The CDR3 sequence: CSFRTSQETQYF. The CDR3, as DNA: TGCAGCTTTCGGACTAGCCAAGAGACCCAGTACTTC.

This clonotype was found many times. The chain couples TRBV29-1 to TRBJ2-3; D perhaps matches TRBD2 (9 bases). V lost 3 bases to trimming and J lost 1 base, with 14 bases between them. This CDR3 spans 15 amino acids. Germline V gives CDR1 SQVTM, CDR2 ANQGSEA. The CDR3 nucleotides read TGCAGCGTTGAGCTAGCGGGACAGGGCACAGATACGCAGTATTTT. Translating gives CSVELAGQGTDTQYF.

Ten or more counts support this clonotype. A much larger clonotype is one base distant, so this may be a read error. The chain couples TRBV25-1 to TRBJ2-7; no clear D gene. The CDR3 runs to 12 residues. Trimming took off 2 bases at V and 2 bases at J, with 4 bases between the two ends. The germline V gene has CDR1 MGHDK and CDR2 SYGVNS. The CDR3 spells CASSEATYEQYF. Written as DNA, the CDR3 is TGTGCCAGCAGTGAAGCGACCTACGAGCAGTACTTC.

This clonotype was picked up many times. The chain joins TRBV5-1 to TRBJ2-1; D call uncertain. This CDR3 has 13 amino acids. Germline values: CDR1 SGHRS, CDR2 YFSETQ. Trimming stripped 0 bases from V and 6 bases from J, with 7 bases between. The CDR3 here is CASSLVVGNEQFF. CDR3 sequence (DNA): TGCGCCAGCAGCTTGGTCGTGGGCAATGAGCAGTTCTTC.

This clonotype showed up many times. The chain couples TRBV27 to TRBJ1-1; D unresolved. Germline loops: CDR1 MNHEY, CDR2 SMNVEV (reference sequence). V was shortened by 0 bases and J by 5 bases, with 10 bases between the two germline ends. There are 14 residues in the CDR3. CDR3 DNA: TGTGCCAGCAGTTTATCGACTGGGGAGACTGAAGCTTTCTTT. It encodes CASSLSTGETEAFF.

This clonotype was counted many times. The DNA for the CDR3 is TGTGCCAGCAGCCAAGATGGGACAGGGGGCGCTGGGGCCAACGTCCTGACTTTC. This codes for CASSQDGTGGAGANVLTF. The rearrangement uses TRBV14 and TRBJ2-6; the match to TRBD1 covers 12 bases. The CDR3 is 18 amino acids. Germline trimming cut 0 bases from V and 2 bases from J; bases unmatched to any gene: 2. The germline gives CDR1 SGHDN, CDR2 FVKESK.

In its sample, this clonotype was seen many times. The V call is TRBV5-6, the J call TRBJ2-5; D is ambiguous. Germline V gene sequence: CDR1 SGHDT, CDR2 YYEEEE. The CDR3 sequence is 14 residues long. The ends were cut back, 2 bases at V and 1 base at J, with 9 bases in the middle. This CDR3 is CASSFTRPQETQYF. The DNA for the CDR3 is TGTGCCAGCAGCTTCACCCGGCCCCAAGAGACCCAGTACTTC.

This clonotype was observed many times. This rearrangement joins TRBV5-1 to TRBJ2-3, with D tentatively TRBD2 (6 bases). Trimming stripped 4 bases from V and 2 bases from J, with 17 bases between. This CDR3 is 16 amino acids long. Germline assignment: CDR1 SGHRS and CDR2 YFSETQ. CDR3 amino acids: CASSSKKRALTDTQYF. For the CDR3, the DNA is TGCGCCAGCAGCAGCAAGAAGCGGGCCCTCACAGATACGCAGTATTTT.

The gene calls are TRBV20-1 and TRBJ2-1, with TRBD2 identical over 11 bases. With 5 bases clipped from V and 9 bases from J, the junction kept 15 bases outside the gene matches. CDR3 length: 16 amino acids. Germline V CDR1 and CDR2: DFQATT, SNEGSKA (reference sequence). CDR3 nucleotide sequence: TGCAGTGCTGAGTCCCGGGCTAGCGGGAGGAATGGTGAGCAGTTCTTC. Its protein is CSAESRASGRNGEQFF.

This clonotype was detected ten times or more. The chain carries TRBV5-1 and TRBJ1-6; D is possibly TRBD1 (5 bases). CDR3 length equals 17 residues. V lost 4 bases and J 7 bases, leaving 21 bases between the germline ends. Germline V gene sequence: CDR1 SGHRS, CDR2 YFSETQ. The CDR3 region is CASSQGPSGTNNSPLHF. CDR3 nucleotide sequence: TGCGCCAGCAGCCAAGGGCCCTCCGGGACCAACAATTCACCCCTCCACTTT.

There are many counts of this clonotype. The chain joins TRBV29-1 to TRBJ1-1; the D is unclear. CDR3 length: 11 amino acids. With 4 bases removed from V and 5 bases from J, the gap between germline ends came to 8 bases. Germline CDR1 SQVTM, CDR2 ANQGSEA. CDR3 nucleotides: TGCAGCGTTGTCCCGCGGACTGAAGCTTTCTTT. Protein: CSVVPRTEAFF.

This clonotype was counted at least ten times. The V and J genes are TRBV5-1 and TRBJ2-1, with D maybe TRBD1 (9 bases). The CDR3 is made up of 17 amino acids. Germline V lookup: CDR1 SGHRS, CDR2 YFSETQ. Trimming stripped 0 bases from V and 7 bases from J, with 20 bases between. CDR3 protein: CASSLVSGTGPWNEQFF. CDR3 sequence (DNA): TGCGCCAGCAGCTTGGTTAGCGGGACAGGGCCATGGAATGAGCAGTTCTTC.

Ten or more counts support this clonotype. The gene calls are TRBV5-1 and TRBJ2-1; 9 bases match TRBD2. The CDR3 runs to 17 residues. Trimming removed 0 bases from V and 2 bases from J; junction bases left unmatched: 6. CDR1 and CDR2 from the germline V gene are SGHRS and YFSETQ. The CDR3 loop reads CASSLALASGTYNEQFF. In nucleotides, the CDR3 is TGCGCCAGCAGCTTGGCCTTGGCTAGCGGGACCTACAATGAGCAGTTCTTC.

This clonotype was detected many times. This sequence joins TRBV24-1 and TRBJ2-5; a weak D match, TRBD1 (6 bases). V was pared by 7 bases and J by 2 bases, with 13 bases between. This CDR3 spans 14 amino acids. Looked up from germline, CDR1 is KGHDR and CDR2 is SFDVKD. The CDR3 region is CATSRDGQQETQYF. In DNA, the CDR3 is TGTGCCACCAGCAGAGACGGACAGCAAGAGACCCAGTACTTC.

This clonotype came up many times. V and J are TRBV7-9 and TRBJ2-1; no definite D call. The CDR3 length is 15 residues. Trimming removed 7 bases from V and 7 bases from J, with 20 bases in between. Germline V gives CDR1 SEHNR, CDR2 FQNEAQ (reference sequence). In DNA form, the CDR3 reads TGTGCCAGCATTCGCCGGTCCCTGGGGTCGAATGAGCAGTTCTTC. It is translated as CASIRRSLGSNEQFF.

This clonotype was seen ten or more times. V usage is TRBV5-6 and J usage is TRBJ1-2; the match to TRBD1 covers 7 bases. Per germline, CDR1 SGHDT and CDR2 YYEEEE. V lost 0 bases, J lost 3 bases, and 11 bases stayed unmatched. This CDR3 comprises 17 residues. The CDR3 region has the DNA TGTGCCAGCAGCTTGGGACAGGGAATAAGAGGTGACTATGGCTACACCTTC. Amino acid sequence: CASSLGQGIRGDYGYTF.

This chain uses TRBV12-3 or TRBV12-4 with TRBJ2-7; possibly TRBD1 for D (9 bases). The V gene lost 4 bases and the J gene lost 6 bases, with 28 bases spanning the gap. This CDR3 comprises 18 residues. Here the CDR3 DNA reads TGTGCCAGCAGTTCCGGACAGGGGAGCGGGAGTTTATTGGCCGAGCAGTACTTC. As protein: CASSSGQGSGSLLAEQYF.

The chain joins TRBV7-3 to TRBJ2-1; D unresolved. This CDR3 comprises 14 residues. Between the trimmed V and J ends, which lost 0 bases and 5 bases, there was a span of 8 bases. CDR1 and CDR2 (germline): SGHTA, FQGTGA. In DNA form, the CDR3 reads TGTGCCAGCAGCTTAACCCACATAAACAATGAGCAGTTCTTC. Translated: CASSLTHINNEQFF.

This clonotype was detected many times. The rearrangement joins TRBV29-1 to TRBJ2-7; D gene ambiguous. The CDR3 runs 13 residues. Trimming took 1 base from V and 3 from J, leaving 10 bases between them. Germline loops: CDR1 SQVTM, CDR2 ANQGSEA. The DNA for the CDR3 is TGCAGCGTTGAAGCTGACGGTTACTACGAGCAGTACTTC. This gives the protein CSVEADGYYEQYF.

This clonotype came up many times. The J gene is TRBJ2-2, the V gene TRBV5-1; TRBD1 might be the D (6 bases). The CDR3 contains 16 residues. V lost 3 bases to trimming and J lost 5 bases, with 17 bases between them. Per the germline V gene, CDR1 is SGHRS and CDR2 is YFSETQ. The CDR3 reads CASSSQNRVRTGELFF. The CDR3 region has the DNA TGCGCCAGCAGCTCTCAGAACAGGGTCAGGACCGGGGAGCTGTTTTTT.

At least ten counts were recorded for this clonotype. The chain joins TRBV12-3 or TRBV12-4 to TRBJ2-4; no firm D call. With 4 bases removed from V and 2 bases from J, the gap between germline ends came to 12 bases. This CDR3 comprises 15 residues. The CDR3 bases are TGTGCCAGCAGTTATTCCCGGCCCCCCAAAAACATTCAGTACTTC. The encoded protein is CASSYSRPPKNIQYF.

This clonotype was counted at least ten times. The chain recombines TRBV7-9 with TRBJ2-2; D is possibly TRBD1 or TRBD2 (5 bases each). Trimming shortened V by 5 bases and J by 7 bases, and 11 bases separated the two germline ends. The V gene's germline CDR1 is SEHNR and CDR2 FQNEAQ (reference sequence). CDR3 length equals 13 residues. The CDR3 protein is CASSNWDGGELFF. In DNA form, the CDR3 reads TGTGCCAGCAGCAACTGGGACGGCGGGGAGCTGTTTTTT.

This clonotype has at least ten counts. This chain connects TRBV28 to TRBJ2-7; D unclear. Germline assignment: CDR1 MDHEN and CDR2 SYDVKM. There are 12 residues in the CDR3. V was shortened by 1 base and J by 0 bases, with 1 base between the two germline ends. This CDR3 is CASSLYSYEQYF. The CDR3 bases are TGTGCCAGCAGTTTATACTCCTACGAGCAGTACTTC.

In its sample, this clonotype was seen many times. The CDR3 bases are TGCGCCAGCAGCCAAGGACGTCAGGCCTACGAGCAGTACTTC. It translates to CASSQGRQAYEQYF. The chain joins TRBV4-1 to TRBJ2-7; no clear D. The CDR3 runs to 14 residues. The V end lost 1 base, the J end lost 2 bases, and 9 bases lay between the germline ends. CDR1 and CDR2 (germline): MGHRA, YSYEKL.

Ten or more counts support this clonotype. This CDR3 is CSVSAGPSYEQYF. The CDR3 nucleotides read TGCAGCGTTTCGGCGGGGCCTTCCTACGAGCAGTACTTC. The chain carries TRBV29-1 and TRBJ2-7, with a tentative D call TRBD2 (6 bases). V shed 5 bases and J shed 1 base, with 12 bases lying between them. CDR1 and CDR2 (germline): SQVTM, ANQGSEA. This CDR3 region has 13 residues.

As for this clonotype: A junction end diverges from the germline sequence, so it may reflect a read error. The chain recombines TRBV6-5 with TRBJ2-1; D is perhaps TRBD2 (6 bases). CDR1 and CDR2 (germline): MNHEY, SVGAGI. The CDR3 covers 16 residues. The CDR3, as DNA: TGTGCCAGCTGTGACTCCCTAGCGCTAGCCTACATTGAGCAGTTCTTC. This sequence encodes CASCDSLALAYIEQFF.